The sequence of this TCR beta chain was determined in a study of cytomegalovirus exposure and HLA in healthy donors. Study-level information: A subsequent analysis reported that the roughly 120 validation repertoires were produced on the same platform that had also been used for the approximately 700 first-cohort repertoires. Findings of the study overall: Many donors carried some public TCRs, although rarity characterized most TCR sequences. It was found in a later analysis that first-cohort TCR clusters tended to co-occur in the approximately 120 validation repertoires.

TCRdb's copy holds only in-frame clones and misses some; the assay was immunoSEQ multiplex PCR. The data show under 300,000 clones, about 90% seen once. About this clone itself: Its antigen is currently unknown.

The CDR3 sequence is 13 residues long. V shed 6 bases and J 7 bases; nucleotides not matched to a gene: 6. Germline loops: CDR1 MNHNS, CDR2 SASEGT. This chain links TRBV6-1 with TRBJ2-1, with 7 bases lining up with TRBD1. Sequenced material: PBMCs. The origin of this receptor is a woman aged 25-40 years in good health and CMV-seropositive. This CDR3 reads CASRQTGRNEQFF. CDR3 bases: TGTGCCAGCAGGCAGACAGGGCGTAATGAGCAGTTCTTC.